This T cell receptor (beta chain) was captured by sequencing in a study of T cell changes during pregnancy in multiple sclerosis. Assay used: immunoSEQ multiplex PCR; TCRdb lists only in-frame clones, some missing. Of about 48,000 clones in the sample, around 92% were seen once. The germline V gene encodes CDR1 SEHNR and CDR2 FQNEAQ (reference sequence). The CDR3 length is 13 residues. The V gene lost 5 bases and the J gene lost 10 bases, with 17 bases spanning the gap. The chain employs TRBV7-9 and TRBJ1-2; D is uncertain. The source of this sequence is a female donor in good health, enrolled as a control in a pregnancy study. This specimen was CD4+ T cells from peripheral blood mononuclear cells, taken in the second trimester of pregnancy. The CDR3 DNA is TGTGCCAGCAGCCCCGGCCGGCCCGGGTTCTACACCTTC. Translated: CASSPGRPGFYTF.